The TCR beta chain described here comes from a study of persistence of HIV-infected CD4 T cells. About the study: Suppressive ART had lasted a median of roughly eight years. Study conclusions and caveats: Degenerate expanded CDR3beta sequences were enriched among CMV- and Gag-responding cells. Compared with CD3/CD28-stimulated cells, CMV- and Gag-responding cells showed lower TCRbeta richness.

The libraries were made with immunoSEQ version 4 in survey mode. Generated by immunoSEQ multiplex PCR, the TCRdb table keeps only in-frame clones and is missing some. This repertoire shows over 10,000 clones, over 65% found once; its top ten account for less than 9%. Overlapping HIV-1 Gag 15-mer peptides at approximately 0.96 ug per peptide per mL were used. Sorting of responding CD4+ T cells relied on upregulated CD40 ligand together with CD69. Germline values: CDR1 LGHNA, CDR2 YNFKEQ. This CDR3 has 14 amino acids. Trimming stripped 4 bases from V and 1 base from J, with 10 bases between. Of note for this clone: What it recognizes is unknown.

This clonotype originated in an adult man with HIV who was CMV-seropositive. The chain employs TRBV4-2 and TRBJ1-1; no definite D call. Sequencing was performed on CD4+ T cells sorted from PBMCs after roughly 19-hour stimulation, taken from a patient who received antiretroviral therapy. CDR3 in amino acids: CASSRVDGNTEAFF. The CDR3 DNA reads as TGTGCCAGCAGCCGGGTAGACGGGAACACTGAAGCTTTCTTT.